This T cell receptor (beta chain) derives from a study of T-cell memory formation after mild COVID-19. Study summary: Across donors, TCR clusters were largely donor specific. Whole-study results and caveats: Day 15 to 85 contracting clones showed balanced CD4/CD8; later expanders leaned CD4+. In second-wave clones peaking day 37, SARS-CoV-2 specificity remained unconfirmed.

From the 5' RACE reads, TCRdb called clonotypes with MiXCR, one entry per CDR3 protein. Of some 290,000 distinct CDR3 sequences listed, about 17% are singletons. The CDR3 contains 16 residues. The germline gives CDR1 LGHDT, CDR2 YNNKEL (reference sequence). Trimming removed 3 bases from V and 7 bases from J, with 19 bases in between. This clonotype was seen many times. What it binds is unknown. The TCR comes from a man younger than 35 who had mild COVID-19 (a few samples of this study predate the infection). Cell type and time point are not known. The V gene is TRBV3-1, the J gene TRBJ2-1; D is perhaps TRBD2 (6 bases). Sequenced sample: PBMCs or a T cell subset sorted from them (not recorded which). This CDR3 is CASSQTPSVLGNEQFF. Written as DNA, the CDR3 is TGTGCCAGCAGCCAGACCCCTAGCGTACTTGGGAATGAGCAGTTCTTC.